The 19 T cell receptor beta chains below were found in one sample sequenced in a study of cytomegalovirus exposure and HLA in healthy donors. With 60 Vbeta and 13 Jbeta primers, the PCR was carried out. Here immunoSEQ multiplex PCR was the method, and the copy in TCRdb shows in-frame clones only, minus some. The table lists 90,000 to 120,000 clones, roughly 70% of them singletons, with 12% to 15% in the top ten. The sequencing input was PBMCs. Every receptor here comes from a woman aged 40-49 years in good health and CMV-seropositive.

The chain is built from TRBV7-2 and TRBJ1-1, with TRBD1 as a possible D gene (5 bases). Trimming took 7 bases from V and 1 from J, leaving 13 bases between them. Germline lookup yields CDR1 SGHTA and CDR2 FQGNSA. The CDR3 is 14 amino acids. CDR3 nucleotide sequence: TGTGCCAGCACCTGGGGACTCCAGAACACTGAAGCTTTCTTT. Its translation: CASTWGLQNTEAFF.

The chain employs TRBV30 and TRBJ1-2, with 7 bases matching TRBD1. This CDR3 region has 14 residues. Trimming removed 4 bases from V and 4 bases from J; junction bases left unmatched: 9. Germline loops: CDR1 GTSNPN, CDR2 SVGIG (reference sequence). CDR3 nucleotide sequence: TGTGCCTGGAAGAACAGGGGCCTGGGCTATGGCTACACCTTC. It specifies CAWKNRGLGYGYTF.

A single count supports this clone. The chain has TRBV13 and TRBJ2-7; D is perhaps TRBD1 (5 bases). This CDR3 region has 14 residues. Germline CDR1 reads PRHDT; CDR2 reads FYEKMQ (reference sequence). The V end was cut by 4 bases, the J end by 2 bases, with 12 bases between. The CDR3 loop reads CASSSTGRPYEQYF. The DNA for the CDR3 is TGTGCCAGCAGCTCAACAGGACGCCCCTACGAGCAGTACTTC.

The chain employs TRBV30 and TRBJ2-6; 7 nucleotides align to TRBD1. Unmatched junction bases numbered 1, after V lost 5 bases and J lost 0 bases. Germline CDR1 reads GTSNPN; CDR2 reads SVGIG (reference sequence). The CDR3 is made up of 14 amino acids. The CDR3 region is CAWHRGSGANVLTF. As DNA, the CDR3 is TGTGCCTGGCACAGGGGCTCTGGGGCCAACGTCCTGACTTTC. Drawing the rest from reference TRBV30 and TRBJ2-6, the complete variable domain is SQTIHQWPATLVQPVGSPLSLECTVEGTSNPNLYWYRQAAGRGLQLLFYSVGIGQISSEVPQNLSASRPQDRQFILSSKKLLLSDSGFYLCAWHRGSGANVLTFGAGSRLTVL.

The chain recombines TRBV6-1 with TRBJ2-1; 12 bases are a match to TRBD1. Germline CDR1 is MNHNS and CDR2 is SASEGT. This CDR3 has 14 residues. J gave up 10 bases and V 4 bases, and 5 bases lay outside the gene matches. The CDR3 protein is CASSGDRGRGEQFF. The CDR3 region has the DNA TGTGCCAGCAGTGGGGACAGGGGGCGAGGGGAGCAGTTCTTC.

The chain joins TRBV25-1 to TRBJ2-3; a possible D gene is TRBD1 (6 bases). V lost 3 bases and J 2 bases, leaving 12 bases between the germline ends. CDR3 length: 15 residues. Germline V gene lookup returns CDR1 MGHDK and CDR2 SYGVNS. The CDR3 region is CASSEGQGITDTQYF. For the CDR3, the DNA is TGTGCCAGCAGTGAGGGCCAGGGGATCACAGATACGCAGTATTTT. The whole variable domain, remainder taken from reference TRBV25-1 and TRBJ2-3, is EADIYQTPRYLVIGTGKKITLECSQTMGHDKMYWYQQDPGMELHLIHYSYGVNSTEKGDLSSESTVSRIRTEHFPLTLESARPSHTSQYLCASSEGQGITDTQYFGPGTRLTVL.

V and J are TRBV2 and TRBJ1-1; a possible D gene is TRBD1 (6 bases). The germline V gene encodes CDR1 SNHLY and CDR2 FYNNEI. Trimming took 6 bases from V and 1 from J, leaving 12 bases between them. The CDR3 contains 14 residues. The CDR3 DNA is TGTGCCAGCAGCAGACTGACAGGGAACACTGAAGCTTTCTTT. This sequence encodes CASSRLTGNTEAFF.

A word on this clone: Because it lacks the conserved phenylalanine or tryptophan at the end, this CDR3 is likely a read error. This chain uses TRBV25-1 with TRBJ1-1; D is perhaps TRBD1 (6 bases). The CDR3 has 14 residues. Germline lookup yields CDR1 MGHDK and CDR2 SYGVNS. V lost 7 bases and J lost 0, with 12 bases in between. The CDR3 DNA sequence: TGTGCCAGCACGGACAGCTGGATGAACACTGAAGCTTTCTTG. This translates into CASTDSWMNTEAFL.

This clone was picked up one time. The chain is built from TRBV6-1 and TRBJ1-4; 9 bases align to TRBD1. Germline CDR1 is MNHNS and CDR2 is SASEGT. The trim removed 7 bases at V and 8 bases at J, leaving 8 bases unmatched. The CDR3 sequence is 14 residues long. CDR3 bases: TGTGCCAGCAATATACAGGGGGCAGAGGAAAAACTGTTTTTT. Protein product: CASNIQGAEEKLFF.

This clone occurred once. The rearrangement uses TRBV5-1 and TRBJ1-1; 10 nucleotides align to TRBD1. Trimming removed 2 bases from V and 6 bases from J; junction bases left unmatched: 10. The CDR3 length is 16 residues. Germline V lookup: CDR1 SGHRS, CDR2 YFSETQ. The CDR3 loop is CASSFNRRQGAAEAFF. DNA for the CDR3: TGCGCCAGCAGCTTCAATCGTAGACAGGGGGCTGCTGAAGCTTTCTTT.

This chain links TRBV5-4 with TRBJ2-5, with 14 positions matching TRBD2. Germline V gene lookup returns CDR1 SGHNT and CDR2 YYREEE (reference sequence). The V gene end was trimmed by 4 bases and the J gene end by 5 bases; junction bases not matched to a gene: 4. This CDR3 contains 15 residues. In nucleotides, the CDR3 is TGTGCCAGCAGCCTAAGACTAGCGGGGGGGGAGACCCAGTACTTC. Its protein is CASSLRLAGGETQYF.

CDR3 protein: CASSRGGLAGETQYF. DNA of the CDR3: TGTGCCAGTAGTCGAGGGGGACTAGCGGGGGAGACCCAGTACTTC. V usage is TRBV19 and J usage is TRBJ2-5; TRBD2 matches at 13 bases. Losses at the gene ends were 5 bases for V and 5 bases for J; bases not matched to a gene: 5. Germline lookup yields CDR1 LNHDA and CDR2 SQIVND (reference sequence). The CDR3 runs 15 residues.

The genes are TRBV6-5 and TRBJ2-1; 7 bases agree with TRBD2. J gave up 9 bases and V 0 bases, and 11 bases lay outside the gene matches. Germline loops: CDR1 MNHEY, CDR2 SVGAGI. This CDR3 comprises 16 residues. CDR3 in amino acids: CASSYSMGGGLREQFF. The CDR3 DNA is TGTGCCAGCAGTTACTCGATGGGGGGAGGGCTACGTGAGCAGTTCTTC.

Comments on this clone: The identical CDR3 is also encoded by other nucleotide sequences in the sample. The chain has TRBV25-1 and TRBJ1-6; TRBD1 aligns across 7 bases. The germline CDR1 and CDR2 sequences are MGHDK and SYGVNS. This CDR3 has 17 residues. J gave up 7 bases and V 3 bases, and 12 bases lay outside the gene matches. This CDR3 is CASSEPHFGTANSPLHF. Here the CDR3 DNA reads TGTGCCAGCAGTGAGCCTCACTTCGGGACAGCAAATTCACCCCTCCACTTT.

This sequence joins TRBV9 and TRBJ2-5, with 7 positions matching TRBD2. CDR3 length equals 15 residues. V dropped 0 bases and J dropped 5; count of bases not matched to a gene: 7. The germline CDR1 and CDR2 sequences are SGDLS and YYNGEE. CDR3 protein: CASSVAGGPRETQYF. In nucleotides, the CDR3 is TGTGCCAGCAGCGTAGCGGGGGGACCCAGGGAGACCCAGTACTTC.

This clone turned up a few times. The chain employs TRBV27 and TRBJ2-1, with TRBD2 identical over 7 bases. Per germline, CDR1 MNHEY and CDR2 SMNVEV (reference sequence). The CDR3 runs 17 residues. Germline trimming cut 7 bases from V and 0 bases from J; bases unmatched to any gene: 12. The CDR3 loop is CASTPAPRGGSYNEQFF. The CDR3 DNA follows: TGTGCCAGCACACCAGCCCCCCGCGGGGGCTCCTACAATGAGCAGTTCTTC.

The chain carries TRBV5-6 and TRBJ1-1, with a tentative D call TRBD1 (6 bases). Trimming shortened V by 3 bases and J by 2 bases, and 17 bases separated the two germline ends. The germline V gene encodes CDR1 SGHDT and CDR2 YYEEEE. This CDR3 spans 16 amino acids. CDR3 sequence (DNA): TGTGCCAGCAGCTCCTTTCTGAGGGGGGGTAACACTGAAGCTTTCTTT. Translated: CASSSFLRGGNTEAFF.

The chain joins TRBV5-6 to TRBJ1-1; 8 bases are a match to TRBD1. Germline trimming cut 4 bases from V and 0 bases from J; bases unmatched to any gene: 2. This CDR3 contains 14 residues. Germline V gives CDR1 SGHDT, CDR2 YYEEEE. CDR3 nucleotide sequence: TGTGCCAGCAGCGAACAGGGGGTGAACACTGAAGCTTTCTTT. The encoded protein is CASSEQGVNTEAFF.

V and J are TRBV4-1 and TRBJ1-5, with 8 bases matching TRBD1. CDR1 is MGHRA and CDR2 is YSYEKL in the germline V gene. The trim removed 4 bases at V and 7 bases at J, leaving 6 bases unmatched. This CDR3 is built from 14 residues. As DNA, the CDR3 is TGCGCCAGCAGCCGCGTACAGGGGGAACAGCCCCAGCATTTT. This encodes CASSRVQGEQPQHF.